These T cell receptor beta chains were read from a single sample in a study of naive and memory T cell subsets. TCRdb fed the UMI-ligation and nested PCR reads into MiXCR, producing one record per CDR3 protein. The sample yields about 35,000 distinct CDR3 sequences, less than 15% seen once. What was sequenced was effector memory CD4+ T cells from blood. These TCRs come from a human donor in good health. The CDR3 runs from the conserved cysteine through the conserved F or W. D genes are given only for firm matches. Some rows mark clone size as missing; the rest say once, few, many or name a class of expanded clone.

TRBJ2-7 | few | TRBV6-2/TRBV6-3 | TRBD1 | CASSDPGQGNYEQYF | TGTGCCAGCAGTGACCCGGGACAGGGGAACTACGAGCAGTACTTC
TRBJ2-5 | many | TRBV20-1 | . | CSATPRQETQYF | TGCAGTGCCACCCCCCGTCAAGAGACCCAGTACTTC
TRBJ2-3 | . | TRBV20-1 | TRBD2 | CSTWTSGADTQYF | TGCAGTACTTGGACTAGCGGCGCAGATACGCAGTATTTT
TRBJ1-1 | few | TRBV20-1 | . | CSEMNTEAFF | TGCAGTGAAATGAACACTGAAGCTTTCTTT
TRBJ2-6 | few | TRBV6-6 | . | CASSLEGAGANVLTF | TGTGCCAGCAGTTTAGAGGGGGCTGGGGCCAACGTCCTGACTTTC
TRBJ1-2 | few | TRBV4-1 | TRBD1 | CASSRLGQGLSRGYTF | TGCGCCAGCAGCCGACTGGGACAGGGGCTTTCTCGGGGCTACACCTTC
TRBJ2-1 | few | TRBV28 | . | CASSLDTYNEQFF | TGTGCCAGCAGTTTGGACACCTACAATGAGCAGTTCTTC
TRBJ2-5 | . | TRBV28 | . | CASSQPPGEETQYF | TGTGCCAGCAGTCAACCTCCAGGGGAAGAGACCCAGTACTTC
TRBJ1-1 | medium-sized | TRBV5-1 | . | CASSERTTNTEAFF | TGCGCCAGCAGCGAGCGGACGACGAACACTGAAGCTTTCTTT
TRBJ1-2 | . | TRBV28 | . | CASRGTARGYGYTF | TGTGCCAGCAGAGGCACTGCGAGGGGGTATGGCTACACCTTC
TRBJ2-2 | . | TRBV5-4 | . | CASSLPKRANTGELFF | TGTGCCAGCAGCTTACCTAAGCGCGCGAACACCGGGGAGCTGTTTTTT
TRBJ1-2 | . | TRBV5-4 | . | CASSLGGSYGYTF | TGTGCCAGCAGTTTGGGGGGAAGTTATGGCTACACCTTC
TRBJ2-4 | . | TRBV4-2 | TRBD2 | CASSQELAGVAKNIQYF | TGTGCCAGCAGCCAAGAGCTAGCGGGAGTAGCCAAAAACATTCAGTACTTC
TRBJ2-5 | . | TRBV6-5 | . | CASSSRPGSHTTQYF | TGTGCCAGCAGTTCACGTCCCGGAAGTCATACGACCCAGTACTTC
TRBJ2-3 | . | TRBV5-1 | . | CASSLAPGQPGDTQYF | TGCGCCAGCAGCTTGGCCCCCGGACAGCCGGGGGATACGCAGTATTTT
TRBJ1-2 | many | TRBV9 | . | CASSVGNGGYTF | TGTGCCAGCAGCGTAGGGAATGGGGGCTACACCTTC
TRBJ2-7 | . | TRBV7-2 | . | CASSLGAVAGLYEQYF | TGTGCCAGCAGCTTAGGAGCTGTGGCGGGGCTCTACGAGCAGTACTTC
TRBJ1-6 | few | TRBV10-2 | . | CASSETQGPNSPLHF | TGCGCCAGCAGTGAAACCCAGGGACCTAATTCACCCCTCCACTTT
TRBJ2-7 | few | TRBV4-1 | . | CASSQWAYPGSYEQYF | TGCGCCAGCAGCCAATGGGCCTACCCTGGCTCCTACGAGCAGTACTTC
TRBJ1-4 | many | TRBV14 | . | CASSQGLGVPEKLFF | TGTGCCAGCAGCCAAGGTTTGGGGGTCCCTGAAAAACTGTTTTTT
TRBJ2-1 | . | TRBV19 | TRBD1 | CASSRDSSNNEQFF | TGTGCCAGTAGTAGGGACAGCTCTAACAATGAGCAGTTCTTC
TRBJ2-4 | . | TRBV28 | TRBD1 | CASSFRGGQGAAKNIQYF | TGTGCCAGCAGTTTCCGAGGGGGACAGGGGGCAGCCAAAAACATTCAGTACTTC
TRBJ1-5 | few | TRBV20-1 | . | CSARNRAIYSNQPQHF | TGCAGTGCTAGGAACAGGGCGATCTATAGCAATCAGCCCCAGCATTTT
TRBJ2-2 | . | TRBV4-2 | TRBD2 | CASSQEWLADNTGELFF | TGTGCCAGCAGCCAAGAATGGCTAGCGGACAACACCGGGGAGCTGTTTTTT
TRBJ1-2 | . | TRBV6-1 | . | CASSDPPSSYGYTF | TGTGCCAGCAGTGACCCGCCGTCCAGTTATGGCTACACCTTC
TRBJ1-2 | . | TRBV12-3/TRBV12-4 | TRBD1 | CASSRTGIGTNYGYTF | TGTGCCAGCAGTCGGACAGGGATTGGAACAAACTATGGCTACACCTTC
TRBJ2-3 | . | TRBV20-1 | . | CSARGGADTQYF | TGCAGTGCCAGGGGTGGGGCAGATACGCAGTATTTT
TRBJ2-3 | . | TRBV4-1 | . | CASSQEVGRRSDTQYF | TGCGCCAGCAGCCAAGAGGTGGGACGCAGATCAGATACGCAGTATTTT
TRBJ2-3 | . | TRBV12-3/TRBV12-4 | . | CASTPTGATEVTDTQYF | TGTGCCAGCACCCCAACCGGAGCCACCGAAGTCACAGATACGCAGTATTTT
TRBJ2-6 | . | TRBV5-4 | . | CASSLSIARSGANVLTF | TGTGCCAGCAGCTTGAGTATAGCGCGGTCTGGGGCCAACGTCCTGACTTTC
TRBJ2-7 | many | TRBV7-2 | . | CASSLRQGGYYEQYF | TGTGCCAGCAGCTTAAGGCAGGGTGGGTACTACGAGCAGTACTTC
TRBJ1-5 | . | TRBV3-1 | TRBD1 | CASSQGTGRNQPQHF | TGTGCCAGCAGCCAGGGGACAGGGCGTAATCAGCCCCAGCATTTT
TRBJ2-1 | . | TRBV19 | TRBD2 | CASSQASGRYEQFF | TGTGCCAGTAGTCAGGCTAGCGGGAGATATGAGCAGTTCTTC
TRBJ1-2 | . | TRBV27 | TRBD1 | CASSFSTGGRSGYTF | TGTGCCAGCAGTTTCTCAACAGGGGGTCGTTCTGGCTACACCTTC
TRBJ1-6 | many | TRBV20-1 | TRBD1 | CSATKTGGWDSPLHF | TGCAGTGCTACCAAGACAGGGGGCTGGGATTCACCCCTCCACTTT
TRBJ2-5 | few | TRBV20-1 | . | CSARDQGGETQYF | TGCAGTGCTAGAGATCAGGGGGGGGAGACCCAGTACTTC
TRBJ2-2 | many | TRBV20-1 | . | CSARDRVRNTGELFF | TGCAGTGCTAGAGATCGGGTTAGGAACACCGGGGAGCTGTTTTTT
TRBJ1-5 | many | TRBV4-1 | . | CASSQGSGEHQPQHF | TGCGCCAGCAGCCAAGGATCAGGGGAGCATCAGCCCCAGCATTTT
TRBJ1-1 | . | TRBV4-1 | TRBD1 | CASSQPALGQDEAFF | TGCGCCAGCAGCCAACCCGCACTGGGACAGGATGAAGCTTTCTTT